Listed below are T cell receptor beta chains from one sample, sequenced in a study of Ad26.COV2.S vaccination and SARS-CoV-2 variants. Repertoires were generated with immunoSEQ multiplex PCR, while TCRdb's copy carries only in-frame clones and drops some. The sample lists more than 300,000 clones, approximately 86% occurring once. Sample: peripheral blood, taken in a trial of Ad26.COV2.S vaccine versus placebo. The source is a person aged 18-60 years who received the Ad26.COV2.S COVID-19 vaccine or a placebo. CDR3s include the opening cysteine and the closing phenylalanine or tryptophan. The order of the fields is clone size, J gene, V gene, D gene, CDR3 protein, CDR3 DNA. A D gene is named only where the DNA matches it firmly. A clone size is listed for some rows: how often the clone was seen (once, few, many), or a class if it is expanded.

- TRBJ2-7 TRBV6-5 TRBD1 CASSLRDRGAYEQYF TGTGCCAGCAGTCTACGGGACAGGGGTGCCTACGAGCAGTACTTC
- TRBJ2-7 TRBV28 - CASSQPYEQYF TGTGCCAGCAGTCAACCCTACGAGCAGTACTTC
- TRBJ2-7 TRBV24-1 TRBD2 CATSVGSGISYEQYF TGTGCCACCAGTGTTGGAAGCGGGATCTCCTACGAGCAGTACTTC
- TRBJ2-1 TRBV6-2/TRBV6-3 TRBD1 CASSYLGQFSYNEQFF TGTGCCAGCAGTTACTTGGGACAGTTTAGCTACAATGAGCAGTTCTTC
- TRBJ2-2 TRBV7-2 TRBD2 CASSGRVERGASTGELFF TGTGCCAGCAGCGGGCGGGTGGAGCGGGGGGCTTCCACCGGGGAGCTGTTTTTT
- TRBJ2-7 TRBV5-6 - CASSLSGRDHEQYF TGTGCCAGCAGCTTGAGCGGGCGCGACCACGAGCAGTACTTC
once TRBJ2-2 TRBV5-1 TRBD1 CASSFYGQGDTGELFF TGCGCCAGCAGCTTCTATGGACAGGGGGACACCGGGGAGCTGTTTTTT
- TRBJ2-7 TRBV5-6 TRBD2 CASSLDGSGRAREQYF TGTGCCAGCAGCTTGGATGGTAGCGGGAGGGCAAGAGAGCAGTACTTC
- TRBJ2-3 TRBV7-2 - CASSLATARRDTQYF TGTGCCAGCAGCTTAGCGACAGCCAGAAGAGATACGCAGTATTTT
once TRBJ2-3 TRBV7-9 TRBD2 CASSPKRGGTDTQYF TGTGCCAGCAGCCCCAAGCGGGGGGGCACAGATACGCAGTATTTT
- TRBJ2-5 TRBV7-2 - CASSLVREETQYF TGTGCCAGCAGCTTAGTCAGGGAAGAGACCCAGTACTTC
once TRBJ2-5 TRBV7-2 - CASSLLTARGETQYF TGTGCCAGCAGCTTATTAACTGCAAGAGGGGAGACCCAGTACTTC
once TRBJ1-1 TRBV5-6 TRBD1 CASSLGQGANTEAFF TGTGCCAGCAGCTTGGGACAGGGGGCGAACACTGAAGCTTTCTTT
- TRBJ2-1 TRBV24-1 - CATSASGPTSYNEQFF TGTGCCACCAGTGCCTCGGGACCGACCTCCTACAATGAGCAGTTCTTC
- TRBJ2-7 TRBV5-6 TRBD1 CASSLWAGGRNEQYF TGTGCCAGCAGCTTGTGGGCAGGGGGCAGGAACGAGCAGTACTTC
- TRBJ1-2 TRBV6-5 TRBD1 CASRKEGGGYGYTF TGTGCCAGCAGGAAAGAAGGGGGCGGGTATGGCTACACCTTC
- TRBJ2-1 TRBV4-2 TRBD1 CASSLERTGNNEQFF TGTGCCAGCAGCCTGGAGCGGACAGGGAACAATGAGCAGTTCTTC
- TRBJ1-5 TRBV7-2 - CASSLEVSGLDQPQHF TGTGCCAGCAGCTTAGAGGTTTCGGGATTGGATCAGCCCCAGCATTTT
- TRBJ2-7 TRBV11-2 - CASSFGQSYEQYF TGTGCCAGCAGCTTTGGACAGTCCTACGAGCAGTACTTC
- TRBJ2-4 TRBV11-2 TRBD2 CASSRRQRGVQYF TGTGCCAGCAGCCGTAGACAGCGGGGGGTTCAGTACTTC
- TRBJ2-1 TRBV27 - CASSGAVANEQFF TGTGCCAGCAGCGGAGCGGTGGCGAATGAGCAGTTCTTC
- TRBJ2-2 TRBV6-5 - CASSYLPEASGELFF TGTGCCAGCAGTTACCTGCCGGAGGCCTCCGGGGAGCTGTTTTTT
- TRBJ2-3 TRBV24-1 TRBD2 CATSDPAGLAGSTDTQYF TGTGCCACCAGTGATCCAGCGGGACTAGCGGGGAGCACAGATACGCAGTATTTT
- TRBJ2-1 TRBV2 - CASASRGWEQFF TGTGCCAGCGCCAGTAGGGGGTGGGAGCAGTTCTTC
once TRBJ2-1 TRBV19 TRBD2 CASSAPGLAYNEQFF TGTGCCAGTAGTGCTCCGGGACTAGCCTACAATGAGCAGTTCTTC
few TRBJ1-3 TRBV11-2 - CASSLVEGSGNTIYF TGTGCCAGCAGCCTTGTGGAGGGCTCTGGAAACACCATATATTTT
- TRBJ1-5 TRBV7-2 - CASSFEAGGPQHF TGTGCCAGCAGCTTCGAGGCGGGAGGGCCCCAGCATTTT
- TRBJ1-4 TRBV4-3 - CASSQAVTGLSTNEKLFF TGCGCCAGCAGCCAAGCGGTGACAGGCCTGTCAACTAATGAAAAACTGTTTTTT
- TRBJ1-5 TRBV19 - CASSAPFQPQHF TGTGCCAGTAGCGCCCCGTTTCAGCCCCAGCATTTT
- TRBJ1-5 TRBV18 - CASSIGGPQHF TGTGCCAGCTCAATCGGTGGTCCCCAGCATTTT
- TRBJ2-1 TRBV5-1 TRBD2 CASSLDLAGPSYNEQFF TGCGCCAGCAGCTTGGATCTAGCGGGGCCCTCCTACAATGAGCAGTTCTTC
- TRBJ2-7 TRBV27 TRBD1 CASSLRGTGGEQYF TGTGCCAGCAGTTTACGGGGGACAGGGGGCGAGCAGTACTTC
- TRBJ1-2 TRBV10-3 - CAISAILTNNYGYTF TGTGCCATCAGTGCAATCTTAACCAACAATTATGGCTACACCTTC
- TRBJ2-3 TRBV18 - CASSPATTDTQYF TGTGCCAGCTCACCTGCTACCACAGATACGCAGTATTTT
- TRBJ1-1 TRBV19 - CASTSLWGVNTEAFF TGTGCCAGTACCTCCCTATGGGGGGTGAACACTGAAGCTTTCTTT